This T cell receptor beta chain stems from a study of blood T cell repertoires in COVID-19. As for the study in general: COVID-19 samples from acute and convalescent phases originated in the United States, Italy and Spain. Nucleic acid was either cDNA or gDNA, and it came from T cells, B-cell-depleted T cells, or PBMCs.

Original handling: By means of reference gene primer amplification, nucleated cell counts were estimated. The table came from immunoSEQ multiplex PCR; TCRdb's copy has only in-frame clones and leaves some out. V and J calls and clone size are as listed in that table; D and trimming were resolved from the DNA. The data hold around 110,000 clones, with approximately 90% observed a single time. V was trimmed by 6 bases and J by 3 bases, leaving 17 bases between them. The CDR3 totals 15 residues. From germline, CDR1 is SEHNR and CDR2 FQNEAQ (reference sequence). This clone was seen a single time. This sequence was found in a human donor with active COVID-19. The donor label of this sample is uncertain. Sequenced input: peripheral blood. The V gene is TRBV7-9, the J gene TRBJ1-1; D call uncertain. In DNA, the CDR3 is TGTGCCAGCAGTCTAGGGTCTGGGGAGGACACTGAAGCTTTCTTT. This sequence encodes CASSLGSGEDTEAFF.